Many counts were recorded for the clone carrying this TCR beta chain. Its matching antigen is unknown. These data originate in a study of T cells in Graves' hyperthyroidism and ophthalmopathy. Overall study: Initial diagnosis, before any treatment, was when peripheral blood was collected. Study findings and constraints: Most expanded thyroid clonotypes above 0.001 also appeared in blood.

An absence of ophthalmopathy progression within 18 months meant stable Graves' hyperthyroidism. Germline-derived CDR1 and CDR2 are DFQATT and SNEGSKA (reference sequence). Deletions cut 5 bases from V and 1 base from J, with 14 bases between. The CDR3 is 14 residues long. Amplified TCR beta CDR3 regions derived from RNA transcripts. The study used the HTBI primer set for a first-round RT-PCR of the TCR CDR3. TCRdb ran MiXCR on the multiplex PCR reads and lists one entry per CDR3 protein. The data show approximately 430,000 distinct CDR3 sequences, around 14% seen once. Specimen: blood. The TCR originated in a young woman with Graves' hyperthyroidism. The J gene is TRBJ1-1, the V gene TRBV20-1; D not certain. The CDR3 nucleotides read TGCAGTGCTCAAAAGGGAACTTGGAACACTGAAGCTTTCTTT. Its protein is CSAQKGTWNTEAFF.